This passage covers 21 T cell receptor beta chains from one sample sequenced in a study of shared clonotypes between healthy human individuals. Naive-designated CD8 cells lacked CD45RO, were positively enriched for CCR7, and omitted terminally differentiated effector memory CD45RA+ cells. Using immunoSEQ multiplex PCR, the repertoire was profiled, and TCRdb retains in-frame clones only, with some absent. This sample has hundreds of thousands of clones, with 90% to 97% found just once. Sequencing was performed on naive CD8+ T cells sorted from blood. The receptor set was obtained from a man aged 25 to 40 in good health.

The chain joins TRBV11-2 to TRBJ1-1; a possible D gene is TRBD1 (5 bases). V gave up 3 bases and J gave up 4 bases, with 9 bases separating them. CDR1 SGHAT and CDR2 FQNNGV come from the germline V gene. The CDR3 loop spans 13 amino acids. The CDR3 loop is CASSFPGTTEAFF. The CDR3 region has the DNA TGTGCCAGCAGCTTTCCAGGGACCACTGAAGCTTTCTTT.

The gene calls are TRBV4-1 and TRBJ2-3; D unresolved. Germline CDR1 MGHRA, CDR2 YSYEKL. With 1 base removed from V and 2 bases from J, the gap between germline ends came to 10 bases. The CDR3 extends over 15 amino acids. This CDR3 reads CASSQVYFPTDTQYF. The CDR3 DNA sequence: TGCGCCAGCAGCCAAGTTTACTTCCCCACAGATACGCAGTATTTT.

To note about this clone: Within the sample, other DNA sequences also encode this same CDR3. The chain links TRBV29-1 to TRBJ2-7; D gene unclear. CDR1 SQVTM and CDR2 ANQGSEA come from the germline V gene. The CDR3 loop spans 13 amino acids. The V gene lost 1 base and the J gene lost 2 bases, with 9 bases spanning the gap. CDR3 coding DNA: TGCAGCGTTGAAGTCCCAGGAACCTACGAGCAGTACTTC. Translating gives CSVEVPGTYEQYF.

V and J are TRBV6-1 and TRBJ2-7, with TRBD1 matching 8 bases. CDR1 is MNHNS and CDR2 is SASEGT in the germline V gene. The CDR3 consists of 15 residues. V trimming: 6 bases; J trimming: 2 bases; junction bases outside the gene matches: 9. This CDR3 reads CASRGPGQDAYEQYF. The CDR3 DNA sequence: TGTGCCAGCAGAGGGCCGGGACAGGATGCCTACGAGCAGTACTTC.

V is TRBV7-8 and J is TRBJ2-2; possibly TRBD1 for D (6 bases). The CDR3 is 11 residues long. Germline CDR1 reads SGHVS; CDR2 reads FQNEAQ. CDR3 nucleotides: TGTGCGGGGGCTCTGGCCGGGGAGCTGTTTTTT. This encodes CAGALAGELFF.

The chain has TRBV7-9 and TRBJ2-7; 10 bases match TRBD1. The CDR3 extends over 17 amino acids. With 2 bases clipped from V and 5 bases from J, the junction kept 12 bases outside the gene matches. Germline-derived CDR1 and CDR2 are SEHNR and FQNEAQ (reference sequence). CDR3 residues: CASSLSGQGKFLDEQYF. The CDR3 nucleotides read TGTGCCAGCAGCTTATCGGGACAGGGGAAATTTCTGGACGAGCAGTACTTC. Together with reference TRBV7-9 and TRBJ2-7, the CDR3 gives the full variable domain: DTGVSQNPRHKITKRGQNVTFRCDPISEHNRLYWYRQTLGQGPEFLTYFQNEAQLEKSRLLSDRFSAERPKGSFSTLEIQRTEQGDSAMYLCASSLSGQGKFLDEQYFGPGTRLTVT.

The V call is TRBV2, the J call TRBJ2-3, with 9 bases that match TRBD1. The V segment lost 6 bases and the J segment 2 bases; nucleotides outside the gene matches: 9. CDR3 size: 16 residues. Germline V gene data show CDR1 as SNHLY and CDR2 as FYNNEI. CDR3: CASSRGQGPYTDTQYF. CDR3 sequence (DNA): TGTGCCAGCAGCCGAGGACAGGGGCCCTACACAGATACGCAGTATTTT.

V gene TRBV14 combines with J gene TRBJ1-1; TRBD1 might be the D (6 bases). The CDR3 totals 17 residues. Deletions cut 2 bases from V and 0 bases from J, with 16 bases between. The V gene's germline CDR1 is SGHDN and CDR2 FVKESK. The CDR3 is CASSQSFVGQMNTEAFF. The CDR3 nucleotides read TGTGCCAGCAGCCAATCGTTTGTCGGACAGATGAACACTGAAGCTTTCTTT.

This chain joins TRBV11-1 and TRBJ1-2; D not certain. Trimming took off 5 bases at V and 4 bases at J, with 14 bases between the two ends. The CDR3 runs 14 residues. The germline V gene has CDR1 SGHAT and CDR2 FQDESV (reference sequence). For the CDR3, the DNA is TGTGCCAGCAGCCCCAAGCTAGAAGTCTATGGCTACACCTTC. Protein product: CASSPKLEVYGYTF. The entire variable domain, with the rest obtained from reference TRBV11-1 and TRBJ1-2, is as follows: EAEVAQSPRYKITEKSQAVAFWCDPISGHATLYWYRQILGQGPELLVQFQDESVVDDSQLPKDRFSAERLKGVDSTLKIQPAELGDSAMYLCASSPKLEVYGYTFGSGTRLTVV.

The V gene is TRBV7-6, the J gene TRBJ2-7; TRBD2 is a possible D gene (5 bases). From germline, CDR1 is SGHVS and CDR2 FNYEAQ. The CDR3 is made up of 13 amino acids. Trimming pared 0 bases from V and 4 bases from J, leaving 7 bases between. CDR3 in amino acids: CASSLASAYEQYF. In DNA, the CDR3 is TGTGCCAGCAGCTTAGCTAGCGCTTACGAGCAGTACTTC.

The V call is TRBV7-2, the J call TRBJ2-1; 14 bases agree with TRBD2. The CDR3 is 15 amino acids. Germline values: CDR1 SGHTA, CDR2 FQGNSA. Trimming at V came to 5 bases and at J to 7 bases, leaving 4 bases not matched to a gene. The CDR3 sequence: CASSETSGRENEQFF. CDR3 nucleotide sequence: TGTGCCAGCAGCGAGACTAGCGGGAGGGAGAATGAGCAGTTCTTC.

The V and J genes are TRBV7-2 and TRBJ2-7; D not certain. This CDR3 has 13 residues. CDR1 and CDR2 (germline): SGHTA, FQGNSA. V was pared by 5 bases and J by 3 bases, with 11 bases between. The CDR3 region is CASSPPEYYEQYF. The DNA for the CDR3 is TGTGCCAGCAGCCCCCCCGAATACTACGAGCAGTACTTC.

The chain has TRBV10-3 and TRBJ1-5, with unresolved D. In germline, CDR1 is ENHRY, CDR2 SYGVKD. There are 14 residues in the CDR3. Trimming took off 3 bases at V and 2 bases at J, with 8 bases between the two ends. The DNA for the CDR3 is TGTGCCATCAGTGACCCGGACGGCAATCAGCCCCAGCATTTT. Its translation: CAISDPDGNQPQHF.

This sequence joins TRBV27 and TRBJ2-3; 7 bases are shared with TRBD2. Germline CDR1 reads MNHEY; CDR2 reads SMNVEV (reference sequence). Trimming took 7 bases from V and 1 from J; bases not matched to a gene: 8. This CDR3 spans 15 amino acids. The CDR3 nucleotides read TGTGCCAGCATCACGCGGGGGAGGGGCACAGATACGCAGTATTTT. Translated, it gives CASITRGRGTDTQYF.

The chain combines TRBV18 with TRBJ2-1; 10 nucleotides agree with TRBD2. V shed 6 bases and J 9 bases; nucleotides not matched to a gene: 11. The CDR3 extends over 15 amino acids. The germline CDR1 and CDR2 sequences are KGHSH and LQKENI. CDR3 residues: CASSPVASGRGEQFF. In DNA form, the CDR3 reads TGTGCCAGCTCCCCGGTGGCTAGCGGGAGAGGTGAGCAGTTCTTC.

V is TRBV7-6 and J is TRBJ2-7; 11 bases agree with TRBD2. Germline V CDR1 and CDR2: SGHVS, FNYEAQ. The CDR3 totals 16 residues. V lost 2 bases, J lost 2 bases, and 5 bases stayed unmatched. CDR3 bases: TGTGCCAGCAGCTTACAACTAGCGGGAGCAGCCTACGAGCAGTACTTC. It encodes CASSLQLAGAAYEQYF.

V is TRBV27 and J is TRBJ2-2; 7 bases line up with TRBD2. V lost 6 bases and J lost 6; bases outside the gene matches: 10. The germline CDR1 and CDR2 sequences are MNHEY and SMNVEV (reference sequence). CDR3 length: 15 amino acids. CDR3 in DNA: TGTGCCAGCAGGGGGGGGACTCCTAAGTCCGGGGAGCTGTTTTTT. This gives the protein CASRGGTPKSGELFF.

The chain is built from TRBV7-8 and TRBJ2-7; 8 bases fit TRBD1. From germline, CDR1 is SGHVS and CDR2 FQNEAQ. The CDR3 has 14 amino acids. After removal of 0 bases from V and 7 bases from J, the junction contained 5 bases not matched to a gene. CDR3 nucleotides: TGTGCCAGCAGCTTAGCCCGGACAGGGTGGGAGCAGTACTTC. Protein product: CASSLARTGWEQYF.

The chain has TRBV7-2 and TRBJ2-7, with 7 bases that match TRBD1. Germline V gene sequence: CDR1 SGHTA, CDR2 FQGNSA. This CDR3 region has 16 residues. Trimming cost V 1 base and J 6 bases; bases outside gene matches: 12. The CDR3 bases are TGTGCCAGCAGCTTAGATCGACAGGGTCGTCATCGCGAGCAGTACTTC. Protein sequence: CASSLDRQGRHREQYF.

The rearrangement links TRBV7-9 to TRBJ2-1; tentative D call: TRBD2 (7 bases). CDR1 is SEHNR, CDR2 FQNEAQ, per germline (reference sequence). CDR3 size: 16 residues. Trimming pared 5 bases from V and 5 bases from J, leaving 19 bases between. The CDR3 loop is CASSDGGDMSHNEQFF. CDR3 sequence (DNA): TGTGCCAGCAGCGATGGGGGGGACATGTCTCACAATGAGCAGTTCTTC.

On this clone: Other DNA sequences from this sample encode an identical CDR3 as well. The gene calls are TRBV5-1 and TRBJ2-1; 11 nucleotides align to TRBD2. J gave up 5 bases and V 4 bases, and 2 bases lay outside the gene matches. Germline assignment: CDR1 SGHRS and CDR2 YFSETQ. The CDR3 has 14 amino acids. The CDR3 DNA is TGCGCCAGCAGCCTGGGACTAGCGGACAATGAGCAGTTCTTC. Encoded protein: CASSLGLADNEQFF.